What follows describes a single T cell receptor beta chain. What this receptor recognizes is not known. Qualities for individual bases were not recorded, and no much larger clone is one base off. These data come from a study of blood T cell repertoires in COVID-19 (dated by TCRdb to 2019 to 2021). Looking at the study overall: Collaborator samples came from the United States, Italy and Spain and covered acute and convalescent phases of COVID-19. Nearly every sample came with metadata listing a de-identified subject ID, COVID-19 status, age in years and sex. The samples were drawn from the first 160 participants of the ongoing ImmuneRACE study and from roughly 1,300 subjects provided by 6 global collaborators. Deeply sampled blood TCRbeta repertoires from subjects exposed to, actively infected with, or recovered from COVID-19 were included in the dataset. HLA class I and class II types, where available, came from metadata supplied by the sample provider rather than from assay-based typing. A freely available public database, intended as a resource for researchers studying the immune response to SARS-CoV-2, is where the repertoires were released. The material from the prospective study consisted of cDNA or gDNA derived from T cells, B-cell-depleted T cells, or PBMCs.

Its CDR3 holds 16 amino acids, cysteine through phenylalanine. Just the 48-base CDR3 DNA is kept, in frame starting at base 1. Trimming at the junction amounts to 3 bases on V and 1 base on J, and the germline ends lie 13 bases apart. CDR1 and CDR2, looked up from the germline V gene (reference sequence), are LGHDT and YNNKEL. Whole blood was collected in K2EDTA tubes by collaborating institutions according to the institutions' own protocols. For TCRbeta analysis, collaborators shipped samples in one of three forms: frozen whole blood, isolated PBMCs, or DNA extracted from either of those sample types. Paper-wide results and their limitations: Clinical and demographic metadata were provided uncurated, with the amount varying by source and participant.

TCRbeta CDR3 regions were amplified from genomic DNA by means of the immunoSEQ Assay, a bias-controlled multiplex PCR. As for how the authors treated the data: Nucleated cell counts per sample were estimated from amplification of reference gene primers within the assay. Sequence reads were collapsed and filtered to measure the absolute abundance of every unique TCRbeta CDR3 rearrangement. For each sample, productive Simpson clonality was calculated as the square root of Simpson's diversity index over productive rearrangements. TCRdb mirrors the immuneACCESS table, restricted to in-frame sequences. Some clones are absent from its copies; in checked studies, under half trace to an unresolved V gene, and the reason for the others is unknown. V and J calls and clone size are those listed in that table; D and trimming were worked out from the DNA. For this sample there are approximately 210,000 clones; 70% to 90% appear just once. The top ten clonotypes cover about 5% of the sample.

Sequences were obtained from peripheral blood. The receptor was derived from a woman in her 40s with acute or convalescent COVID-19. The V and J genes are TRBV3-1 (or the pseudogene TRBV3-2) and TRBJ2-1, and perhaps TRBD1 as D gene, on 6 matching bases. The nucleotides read TGTGCCAGCAGCCACGGGACACGGAGTTCCTACAATGAGCAGTTCTTC. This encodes CASSHGTRSSYNEQFF.